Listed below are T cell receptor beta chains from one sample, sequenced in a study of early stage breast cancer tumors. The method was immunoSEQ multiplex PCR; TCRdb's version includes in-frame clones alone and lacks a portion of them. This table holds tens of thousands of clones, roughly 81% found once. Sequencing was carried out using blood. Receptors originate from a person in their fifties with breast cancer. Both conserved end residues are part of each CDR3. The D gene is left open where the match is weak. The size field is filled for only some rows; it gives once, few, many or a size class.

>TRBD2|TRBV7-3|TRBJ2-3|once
CASSSAGPDTQYF
TGTGCCAGCAGCTCAGCGGGACCAGATACGCAGTATTTT
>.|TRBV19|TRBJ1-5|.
CASSITGSNQPQHF
TGTGCCAGTAGTATCACAGGGAGCAATCAGCCCCAGCATTTT
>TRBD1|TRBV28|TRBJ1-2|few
CASSRPRDRVYGYTF
TGTGCCAGCAGCCGACCCCGGGACAGGGTCTATGGCTACACCTTC
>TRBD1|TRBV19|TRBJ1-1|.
CATNTGAGNTEAFF
TGTGCCACGAACACAGGGGCGGGGAACACTGAAGCTTTCTTT
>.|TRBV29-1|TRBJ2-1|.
CSVGRADNEQFF
TGCAGCGTTGGACGAGCGGACAATGAGCAGTTCTTC
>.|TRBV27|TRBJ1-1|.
CASSYGDGTEAFF
TGTGCCAGCAGTTACGGGGACGGCACTGAAGCTTTCTTT
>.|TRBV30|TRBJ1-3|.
CAWRTGNGNTIYF
TGTGCCTGGAGAACTGGGAATGGAAACACCATATATTTT
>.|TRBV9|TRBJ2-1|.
CASSPRTPFRDEQFF
TGTGCCAGCAGCCCTAGGACACCCTTTAGGGATGAGCAGTTCTTC
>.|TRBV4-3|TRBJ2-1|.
CASSQDPGEWVNEQFF
TGCGCCAGCAGCCAAGATCCGGGGGAATGGGTCAATGAGCAGTTCTTC
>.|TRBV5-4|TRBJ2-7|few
CASSRYEVPEQYF
TGTGCCAGCAGCCGTTATGAGGTCCCGGAGCAGTACTTC
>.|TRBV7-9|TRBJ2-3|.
CASSPRGGGTDTQYF
TGTGCCAGCAGCCCAAGAGGGGGTGGCACAGATACGCAGTATTTT
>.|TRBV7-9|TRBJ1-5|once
CASSLGLGPQHF
TGTGCCAGCAGCCTGGGCCTGGGACCCCAGCATTTT
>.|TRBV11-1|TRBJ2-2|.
CASSLTASINTGELFF
TGTGCCAGCAGCTTAACGGCGAGCATCAACACCGGGGAGCTGTTTTTT
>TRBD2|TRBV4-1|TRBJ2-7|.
CASSQDGTSGDEQYF
TGCGCCAGCAGCCAAGATGGGACTAGCGGGGACGAGCAGTACTTC
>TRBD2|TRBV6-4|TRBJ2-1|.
CASGKTSGGNNEQFF
TGTGCCAGCGGTAAAACTAGCGGGGGAAACAATGAGCAGTTCTTC
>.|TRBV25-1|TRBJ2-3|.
CASRHRDTQYF
TGTGCCAGCAGACACAGGGATACGCAGTATTTT
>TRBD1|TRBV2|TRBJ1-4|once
CASSDTPGQEKLFF
TGTGCCAGCAGCGACACTCCGGGACAGGAAAAACTGTTTTTT
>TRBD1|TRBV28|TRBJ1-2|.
CASSETGGGGYTF
TGTGCCAGCAGCGAGACAGGGGGCGGTGGCTACACCTTC
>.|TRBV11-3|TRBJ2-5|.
CASSLRTQETQYF
TGTGCCAGCAGCTTGAGGACCCAAGAGACCCAGTACTTC
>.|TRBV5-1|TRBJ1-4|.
CASRDEGYEKLFF
TGCGCCAGCAGGGACGAGGGGTATGAAAAACTGTTTTTT
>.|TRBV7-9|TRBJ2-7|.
CASTIGLDEQYF
TGTGCCAGCACCATCGGGCTCGACGAGCAGTACTTC
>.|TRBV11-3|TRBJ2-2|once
CASSLGPQGNTGELFF
TGTGCCAGCAGCTTAGGTCCACAGGGAAACACCGGGGAGCTGTTTTTT
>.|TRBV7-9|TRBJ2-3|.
CASSLAAWGRGQDTQYF
TGTGCCAGCAGCTTAGCCGCTTGGGGCAGGGGACAAGATACGCAGTATTTT
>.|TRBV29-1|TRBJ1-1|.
CSAGAIHVPMNTEAFF
TGCAGCGCCGGGGCCATACACGTCCCAATGAACACTGAAGCTTTCTTT
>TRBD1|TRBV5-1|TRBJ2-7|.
CASSLAGQGGNEQYF
TGCGCCAGCAGCTTGGCCGGACAGGGGGGCAACGAGCAGTACTTC
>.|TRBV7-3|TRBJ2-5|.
CASSLTPGMRETQYF
TGTGCCAGCAGCTTAACACCCGGGATGAGAGAGACCCAGTACTTC
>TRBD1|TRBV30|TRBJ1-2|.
CAMGQGANYGYTF
TGTGCCATGGGACAGGGGGCTAATTATGGCTACACCTTC
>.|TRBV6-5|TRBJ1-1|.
CASSYSMAASTEAFF
TGTGCCAGCAGTTACTCGATGGCAGCAAGCACTGAAGCTTTCTTT
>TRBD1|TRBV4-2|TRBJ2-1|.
CASSQDGQGVSYNEQFF
TGTGCCAGCAGCCAAGATGGGCAGGGGGTCTCCTACAATGAGCAGTTCTTC
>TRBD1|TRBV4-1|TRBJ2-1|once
CASSQDGTGFYNEQFF
TGCGCCAGCAGCCAAGATGGGACAGGGTTTTACAATGAGCAGTTCTTC
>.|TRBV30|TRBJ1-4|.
CATYDRATNEKLFF
TGTGCCACCTATGACCGGGCAACTAATGAAAAACTGTTTTTT
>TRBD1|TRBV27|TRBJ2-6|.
CASSLLRDRGTLSGANVLTF
TGTGCCAGCAGTTTACTCCGGGACAGGGGTACACTCTCTGGGGCCAACGTCCTGACTTTC
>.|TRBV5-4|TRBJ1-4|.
CASSLGPNEKLFF
TGTGCCAGCAGCTTGGGGCCTAATGAAAAACTGTTTTTT
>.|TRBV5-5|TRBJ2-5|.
CASSLRAGETQYF
TGTGCCAGCAGCTTAAGAGCGGGAGAGACCCAGTACTTC
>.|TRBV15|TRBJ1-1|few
CATSRDKVSAGSERAFF
TGTGCCACCAGCAGAGATAAAGTTTCTGCAGGGAGTGAGAGAGCTTTCTTT
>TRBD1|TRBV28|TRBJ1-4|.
CASSKQGAATNEKLFF
TGTGCCAGCAGTAAACAGGGGGCAGCCACTAATGAAAAACTGTTTTTT
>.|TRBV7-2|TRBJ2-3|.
CASSLSGPDTQYF
TGTGCCAGCAGCTTATCGGGTCCAGATACGCAGTATTTT
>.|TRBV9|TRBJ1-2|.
CASSVEGIWNYGYTF
TGTGCCAGCAGCGTAGAGGGGATTTGGAACTATGGCTACACCTTC
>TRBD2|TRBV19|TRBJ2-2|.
CASSATSGSSTGELFF
TGTGCCAGTAGTGCAACTAGCGGGAGCTCCACCGGGGAGCTGTTTTTT
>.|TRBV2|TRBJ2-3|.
CASSESESTDTQYF
TGTGCCAGCAGTGAATCGGAGAGCACAGATACGCAGTATTTT